These 30 T cell receptor beta chains came from one sample sequenced in a study of blood T cell repertoires in COVID-19 (dated by TCRdb to 2018 to 2021). Preparation of the library involved the immunoSEQ multiplex PCR assay. This immuneACCESS table, as held by TCRdb, lists in-frame sequences with V and J called but not all clones. Of the missing ones, under half trace to an unresolved V gene in checked studies; the others have no known cause. The sample table records tens of thousands of clones; around nine tenths of these occur just once. Roughly an eighth of the sample rests with the top ten. The specimen was peripheral blood. The receptors derive from a human donor in a cohort sampled during active COVID-19.

This clone appeared a few times. The gene calls are TRBV7-6 and TRBJ2-7; no reliable D call. The CDR3 has 14 amino acids. From germline, CDR1 is SGHVS and CDR2 FNYEAQ. Deletions cut 2 bases from V and 1 base from J, with 9 bases between. The CDR3 DNA follows: TGTGCCAGCAGCTTAAACAGCTATTCCTACGAGCAGTACTTC. Amino acid sequence: CASSLNSYSYEQYF.

The genes are TRBV7-6 and TRBJ2-3; 9 bases map to TRBD2. V lost 5 bases, J lost 2 bases, and 8 bases stayed unmatched. CDR3 length: 16 residues. The germline CDR1 and CDR2 sequences are SGHVS and FNYEAQ. The CDR3 DNA sequence: TGTGCCAGCAGCCAAGAAGCGGGGGGTAACACAGATACGCAGTATTTT. Translated, it gives CASSQEAGGNTDTQYF.

The chain combines TRBV14 with TRBJ2-7; no clear D gene. V gave up 1 base and J gave up 5 bases, with 9 bases separating them. CDR3 length equals 13 residues. Germline CDR1 reads SGHDN; CDR2 reads FVKESK. CDR3 coding DNA: TGTGCCAGCAGCCAAGCCCATTCAAACGAGCAGTACTTC. Its translation: CASSQAHSNEQYF.

The chain is built from TRBV6-5 and TRBJ2-7; D remains unclear. CDR1 and CDR2 from the germline V gene are MNHEY and SVGAGI. This CDR3 is built from 14 residues. The V gene lost 2 bases and the J gene lost 2 bases, with 10 bases spanning the gap. The CDR3 DNA reads TGTGCCAGCAGTTACGGCCAGGCTACCTACGAGCAGTACTTC. This gives the protein CASSYGQATYEQYF.

This rearrangement joins TRBV7-6 to TRBJ1-4, with 8 bases aligning to TRBD1. The germline V gene encodes CDR1 SGHVS and CDR2 FNYEAQ. This CDR3 comprises 16 residues. Trimming removed 3 bases from V and 6 bases from J; junction bases left unmatched: 9. The CDR3 nucleotides read TGTGCCAGCAGCTTTGGGACGGACAGGGCTGATGAAAAACTGTTTTTT. Residues: CASSFGTDRADEKLFF.

The chain couples TRBV9 to TRBJ2-5; 11 positions match TRBD2. There are 16 residues in the CDR3. Germline values: CDR1 SGDLS, CDR2 YYNGEE. With 4 bases clipped from V and 3 bases from J, the junction kept 8 bases outside the gene matches. The CDR3 protein is CASSKKMTSGEETQYF. The CDR3 nucleotides read TGTGCCAGCAGCAAAAAAATGACTAGCGGGGAAGAGACCCAGTACTTC.

This clone was detected only a few times. The chain has TRBV30 and TRBJ2-2; the D gene is possibly TRBD1 (5 bases). V shed 4 bases and J shed 3 bases, with 15 bases lying between them. The CDR3 loop spans 15 amino acids. The germline V gene encodes CDR1 GTSNPN and CDR2 SVGIG (reference sequence). Here the CDR3 reads CAWKGQGRDTGELFF. The CDR3 nucleotides are TGTGCCTGGAAAGGGCAGGGCCGGGACACCGGGGAGCTGTTTTTT.

This clone has only one observation. This chain connects TRBV15 to TRBJ1-4, with D possibly being TRBD1 (6 bases). V was pared by 0 bases and J by 4 bases, with 9 bases between. The CDR3 consists of 15 residues. Germline values: CDR1 LNHNV, CDR2 YYDKDF (reference sequence). This CDR3 is CATSREGRGNEKLFF. The CDR3 nucleotides read TGTGCCACCAGCAGAGAGGGCAGGGGTAATGAAAAACTGTTTTTT.

This chain links TRBV10-3 with TRBJ1-1; D is uncertain. CDR3 length: 12 amino acids. Trimming cost V 4 bases and J 3 bases, with 6 bases left between them. Germline V CDR1 and CDR2: ENHRY, SYGVKD. The CDR3 region is CAISGGDTEAFF. The CDR3 region has the DNA TGTGCCATCAGTGGGGGAGACACTGAAGCTTTCTTT.

J is TRBJ2-2 and V is TRBV5-4; the match to TRBD2 covers 8 bases. V lost 1 base to trimming and J lost 5 bases; unmatched junction nucleotides: 10. The germline gives CDR1 SGHNT, CDR2 YYREEE (reference sequence). The CDR3 runs 17 residues. CDR3 amino acids: CASSLYAGGAGTGELFF. CDR3 sequence (DNA): TGTGCCAGCAGCTTGTATGCGGGGGGCGCGGGGACCGGGGAGCTGTTTTTT.

The chain employs TRBV3-1 (or the pseudogene TRBV3-2) and TRBJ1-3, with 7 bases lining up with TRBD1. This CDR3 comprises 16 residues. Losses at the gene ends were 0 bases for V and 4 bases for J; bases not matched to a gene: 6. The V gene's germline CDR1 is LGHDT and CDR2 YNNKEL (reference sequence). The CDR3 DNA follows: TGTGCCAGCAGCCAAGAACCGGCAGGGGGAGGAAACACCATATATTTT. It codes for CASSQEPAGGGNTIYF.

V is TRBV5-3 and J is TRBJ2-3; maybe TRBD1 (6 bases). TRBV5-3 is assigned to the ORF class and has an uncertain function. The CDR3 consists of 15 residues. The V end was cut by 0 bases, the J end by 1 base, with 9 bases between. In DNA form, the CDR3 reads TGTGCCAGAAGCTTGGTAGGGGGTCGCACAGATACGCAGTATTTT. Its protein is CARSLVGGRTDTQYF.

This clone came up a few times. The V call is TRBV12-3 or TRBV12-4, the J call TRBJ1-2; 9 bases align to TRBD1. V trimming: 5 bases; J trimming: 6 bases; junction bases outside the gene matches: 4. The CDR3 sequence is 13 residues long. CDR3 sequence: CASSPRTGDGYTF. CDR3 nucleotides: TGTGCCAGCAGTCCTCGGACAGGGGATGGCTACACCTTC.

The V call is TRBV6-5, the J call TRBJ1-5; D gene uncertain. The V gene lost 8 bases and the J gene lost 2 bases, with 4 bases spanning the gap. CDR3 length: 11 residues. Germline V lookup: CDR1 MNHEY, CDR2 SVGAGI. As DNA, the CDR3 is TGTGCCAGCCAGGGCAATCAGCCCCAGCATTTT. Its protein is CASQGNQPQHF.

The chain links TRBV12-3 or TRBV12-4 to TRBJ1-5; D is ambiguous. Trimming shortened V by 5 bases and J by 3 bases, and 5 bases separated the two germline ends. This CDR3 is built from 12 residues. CDR3: CASSRYNQPQHF. CDR3 bases: TGTGCCAGCAGTCGGTACAATCAGCCCCAGCATTTT.

This sequence joins TRBV7-9 and TRBJ2-2; TRBD2 is a possible D gene (5 bases). The CDR3 contains 16 residues. Trimming left V 1 base short and J 3 bases short, with 12 bases between. Germline assignment: CDR1 SEHNR and CDR2 FQNEAQ (reference sequence). The CDR3 DNA follows: TGTGCCAGCAGCTTAGGCGCGGGTTCAGACACCGGGGAGCTGTTTTTT. As protein: CASSLGAGSDTGELFF.

The chain employs TRBV24-1 and TRBJ2-2; D ambiguous. Germline V CDR1 and CDR2: KGHDR, SFDVKD. The CDR3 runs to 13 residues. V lost 3 bases, J lost 6 bases, and 7 bases lay in between. The CDR3 is CATSDHSAGELFF. CDR3 DNA sequence: TGTGCCACCAGTGATCACTCTGCCGGGGAGCTGTTTTTT.

Regarding this clone: Relative to the germline gene, one junction end is altered; a read error may explain this. This chain connects TRBV10-2 to TRBJ1-5, with D unclear. The CDR3 length is 15 residues. CDR1 is WSHSY, CDR2 SAAADI, per germline. CDR3 protein: CATVTGRDSDQPQHF. The DNA for the CDR3 is TGCGCCACTGTGACTGGCCGAGATAGCGATCAGCCCCAGCATTTT.

The V and J genes are TRBV5-4 and TRBJ1-1; TRBD1 matches at 8 bases. CDR3 length: 16 amino acids. J gave up 5 bases and V 2 bases, and 11 bases lay outside the gene matches. The V gene's germline CDR1 is SGHNT and CDR2 YYREEE (reference sequence). The CDR3 nucleotides read TGTGCCAGCAGCTTTAACCGGTACAGGGGGAATACTGAAGCTTTCTTT. This encodes CASSFNRYRGNTEAFF.

This rearrangement joins TRBV30 to TRBJ2-3; 8 bases align to TRBD1. With 3 bases clipped from V and 4 bases from J, the junction kept 6 bases outside the gene matches. CDR1 GTSNPN and CDR2 SVGIG come from the germline V gene (reference sequence). The CDR3 is made up of 14 amino acids. CDR3 sequence (DNA): TGTGCCTGGAGCCCGGGACAGGACCCAGATACGCAGTATTTT. It specifies CAWSPGQDPDTQYF.

This CDR3 reads CAWSEAGGTPQYF. CDR3 bases: TGTGCCTGGAGTGAAGCGGGGGGGACTCCGCAGTACTTC. The chain links TRBV30 to TRBJ2-7; 10 positions agree with TRBD2. From germline, CDR1 is GTSNPN and CDR2 SVGIG (reference sequence). The CDR3 runs 13 residues. After removal of 1 base from V and 9 bases from J, the junction contained 6 bases not matched to a gene.

The chain joins TRBV7-7 to TRBJ2-1; 8 bases agree with TRBD1. The CDR3 has 16 residues. The ends lost 0 bases at V and 2 bases at J; junction bases unmatched: 3. Germline CDR1 SSHAT, CDR2 FNYEAQ (reference sequence). The CDR3 DNA reads TGTGCCAGCAGCTTAGCGACAGGGGACACCTACAATGAGCAGTTCTTC. It yields the protein CASSLATGDTYNEQFF.

V usage is TRBV4-3 and J usage is TRBJ2-1; possibly TRBD2 for D (5 bases). The CDR3 spans 13 residues. Germline V CDR1 and CDR2: LGHNA, YSLEER. V was trimmed by 2 bases and J by 6 bases, leaving 8 bases between them. The CDR3 region has the DNA TGCGCCAGCAGCCAAAAGGGAGTCAATGAGCAGTTCTTC. Translation gives CASSQKGVNEQFF.

This clone came up once. The chain joins TRBV24-1 to TRBJ1-5; maybe TRBD1 (6 bases). The V end lost 2 bases, the J end lost 5 bases, and 12 bases lay between the germline ends. This CDR3 has 15 residues. CDR1 and CDR2 from the germline V gene are KGHDR and SFDVKD. Written as DNA, the CDR3 is TGTGCCACCAGTGATTCCGGCAGGGGAGATCAGCCCCAGCATTTT. Its translation is CATSDSGRGDQPQHF.

The gene calls are TRBV6-2 or TRBV6-3 and TRBJ1-1, with 8 bases matching TRBD1. CDR1 and CDR2 (germline): MNHEY, SVGEGT. The CDR3 is 17 residues long. V lost 5 bases to trimming and J lost 1 base; unmatched junction nucleotides: 12. CDR3 nucleotides: TGTGCCAGCAGTGGACTCTTCAGGGGGCGGTCGAACACTGAAGCTTTCTTT. Translated, it gives CASSGLFRGRSNTEAFF.

The gene calls are TRBV6-2 or TRBV6-3 and TRBJ2-7; D ambiguous. The CDR3 length is 14 residues. Trimming pared 2 bases from V and 5 bases from J, leaving 13 bases between. CDR1 MNHEY and CDR2 SVGEGT come from the germline V gene. CDR3 sequence: CASSYPVTSNEQYF. In DNA form, the CDR3 reads TGTGCCAGCAGTTACCCAGTTACATCCAACGAGCAGTACTTC.

V gene TRBV19 combines with J gene TRBJ2-1; 8 bases are a match to TRBD2. With 6 bases clipped from V and 12 bases from J, the junction kept 10 bases outside the gene matches. From germline, CDR1 is LNHDA and CDR2 SQIVND (reference sequence). This CDR3 spans 13 amino acids. The CDR3 nucleotides are TGTGCCAGTAGGGACCGGGGGGGCCCTAGGCAGTTCTTC. It yields the protein CASRDRGGPRQFF.

The chain is built from TRBV30 and TRBJ1-5; D is unresolved. Trimming stripped 2 bases from V and 3 bases from J, with 14 bases between. CDR1 is GTSNPN, CDR2 SVGIG, per germline (reference sequence). The CDR3 consists of 15 residues. CDR3 sequence reads: CAWSPQDSNNQPQHF. The CDR3 DNA is TGTGCCTGGAGTCCCCAGGACTCGAACAATCAGCCCCAGCATTTT.

The chain employs TRBV12-5 and TRBJ2-3, with 8 bases that match TRBD2. In germline, CDR1 is LGHNT, CDR2 FRNRAP. V shed 0 bases, J shed 4 bases, and the junction held 15 bases outside the gene matches. This CDR3 region has 19 residues. CDR3 coding DNA: TGTGCTAGTGGTTTGGTACCGGGAGGGGACCCCCGGCGGGCAGATACGCAGTATTTT. This gives the protein CASGLVPGGDPRRADTQYF.

V and J are TRBV11-2 and TRBJ2-7; 13 nucleotides line up with TRBD2. V shed 3 bases and J 3 bases; nucleotides not matched to a gene: 2. This CDR3 contains 15 residues. CDR1 is SGHAT, CDR2 FQNNGV, per germline. The CDR3 bases are TGTGCCAGCAGCTTCGGGACTAGCGGGGTCTACGAGCAGTACTTC. Protein: CASSFGTSGVYEQYF.